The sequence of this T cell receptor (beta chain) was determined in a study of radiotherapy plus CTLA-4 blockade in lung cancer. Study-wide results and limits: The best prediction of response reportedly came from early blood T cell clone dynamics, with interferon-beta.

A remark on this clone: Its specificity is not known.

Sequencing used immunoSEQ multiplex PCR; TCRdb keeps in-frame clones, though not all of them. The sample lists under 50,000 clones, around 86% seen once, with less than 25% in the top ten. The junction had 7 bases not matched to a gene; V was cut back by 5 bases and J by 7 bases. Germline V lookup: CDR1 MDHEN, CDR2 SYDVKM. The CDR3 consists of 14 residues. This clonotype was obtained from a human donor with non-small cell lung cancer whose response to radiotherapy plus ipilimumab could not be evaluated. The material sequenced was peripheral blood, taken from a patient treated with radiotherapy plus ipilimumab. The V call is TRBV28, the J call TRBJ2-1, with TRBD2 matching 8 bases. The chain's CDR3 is CASSPRGGTNEQFF. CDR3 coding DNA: TGTGCCAGCAGTCCCCGCGGGGGGACTAATGAGCAGTTCTTC.